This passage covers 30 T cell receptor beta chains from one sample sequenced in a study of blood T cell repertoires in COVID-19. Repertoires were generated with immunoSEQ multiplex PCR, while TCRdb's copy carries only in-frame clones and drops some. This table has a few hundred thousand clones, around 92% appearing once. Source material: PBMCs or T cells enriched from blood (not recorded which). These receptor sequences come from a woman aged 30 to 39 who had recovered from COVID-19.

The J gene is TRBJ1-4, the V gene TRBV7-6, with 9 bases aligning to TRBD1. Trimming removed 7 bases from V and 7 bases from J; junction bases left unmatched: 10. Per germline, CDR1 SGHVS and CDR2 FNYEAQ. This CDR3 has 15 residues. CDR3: CASTLIGTGTEKLFF. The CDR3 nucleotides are TGTGCCAGCACATTGATCGGGACAGGGACTGAAAAACTGTTTTTT.

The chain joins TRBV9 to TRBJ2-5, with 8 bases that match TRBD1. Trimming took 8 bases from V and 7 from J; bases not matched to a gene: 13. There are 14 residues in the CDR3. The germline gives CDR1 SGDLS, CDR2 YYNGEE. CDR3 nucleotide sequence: TGTGCCAGTACCGGGACAGGCACCGGAGGGACCCAGTACTTC. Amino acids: CASTGTGTGGTQYF.

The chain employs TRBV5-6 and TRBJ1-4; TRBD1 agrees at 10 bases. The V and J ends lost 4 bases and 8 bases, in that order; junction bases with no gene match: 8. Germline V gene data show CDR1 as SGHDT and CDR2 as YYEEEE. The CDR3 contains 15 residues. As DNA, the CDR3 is TGTGCCAGCAGCCCCGGGACAGGGGTAGGGGAAAAACTGTTTTTT. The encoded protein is CASSPGTGVGEKLFF.

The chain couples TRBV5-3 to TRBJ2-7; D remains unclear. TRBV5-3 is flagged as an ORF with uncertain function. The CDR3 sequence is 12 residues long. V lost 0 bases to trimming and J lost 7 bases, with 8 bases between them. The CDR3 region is CARSLEIREQYF. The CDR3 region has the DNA TGTGCCAGAAGCTTGGAAATTCGGGAGCAGTACTTC.

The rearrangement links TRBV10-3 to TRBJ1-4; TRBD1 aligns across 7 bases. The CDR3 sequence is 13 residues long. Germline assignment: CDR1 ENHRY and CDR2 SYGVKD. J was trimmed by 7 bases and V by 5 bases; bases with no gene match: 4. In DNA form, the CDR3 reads TGTGCCATCAGTACAGGGGTGGGTGAAAAACTGTTTTTT. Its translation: CAISTGVGEKLFF.

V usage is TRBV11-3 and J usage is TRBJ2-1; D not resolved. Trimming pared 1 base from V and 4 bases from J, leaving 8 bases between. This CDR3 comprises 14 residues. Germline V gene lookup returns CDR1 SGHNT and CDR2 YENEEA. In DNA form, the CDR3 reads TGTGCCAGCAGCTTAGGAGGCCTTTACAATGAGCAGTTCTTC. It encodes CASSLGGLYNEQFF.

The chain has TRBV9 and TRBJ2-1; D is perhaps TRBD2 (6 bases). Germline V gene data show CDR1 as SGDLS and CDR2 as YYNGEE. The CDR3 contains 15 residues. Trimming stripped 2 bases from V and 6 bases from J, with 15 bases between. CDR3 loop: CASSVRENGRNEQFF. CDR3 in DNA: TGTGCCAGCAGCGTCCGGGAGAACGGACGCAATGAGCAGTTCTTC.

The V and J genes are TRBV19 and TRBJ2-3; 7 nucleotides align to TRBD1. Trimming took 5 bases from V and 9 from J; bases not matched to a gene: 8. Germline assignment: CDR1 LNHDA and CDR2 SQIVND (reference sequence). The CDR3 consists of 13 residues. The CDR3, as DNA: TGTGCCAGTAGTTTCCTAACAGGGGACACGCAGTATTTT. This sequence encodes CASSFLTGDTQYF.

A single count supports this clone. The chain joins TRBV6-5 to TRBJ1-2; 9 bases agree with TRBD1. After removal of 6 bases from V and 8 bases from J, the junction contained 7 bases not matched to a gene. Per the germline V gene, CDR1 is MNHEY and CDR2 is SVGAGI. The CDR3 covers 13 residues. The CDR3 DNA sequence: TGTGCCAGCAGGAAAACAGGGGGCGAGGGCTACACCTTC. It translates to CASRKTGGEGYTF.

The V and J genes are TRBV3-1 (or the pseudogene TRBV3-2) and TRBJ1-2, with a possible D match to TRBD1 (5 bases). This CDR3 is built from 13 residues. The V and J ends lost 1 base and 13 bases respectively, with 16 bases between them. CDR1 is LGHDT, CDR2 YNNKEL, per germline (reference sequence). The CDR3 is CASSQGGGASGTF. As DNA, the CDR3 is TGTGCCAGCAGCCAAGGCGGAGGGGCATCGGGCACCTTC.

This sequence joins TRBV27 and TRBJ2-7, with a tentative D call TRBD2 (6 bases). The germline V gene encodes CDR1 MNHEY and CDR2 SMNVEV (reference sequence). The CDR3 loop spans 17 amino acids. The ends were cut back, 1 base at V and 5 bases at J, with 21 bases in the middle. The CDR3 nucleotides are TGTGCCAGCAGTTTATACCCCGGGGGAGGACGGGGTCACGAGCAGTACTTC. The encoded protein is CASSLYPGGGRGHEQYF.

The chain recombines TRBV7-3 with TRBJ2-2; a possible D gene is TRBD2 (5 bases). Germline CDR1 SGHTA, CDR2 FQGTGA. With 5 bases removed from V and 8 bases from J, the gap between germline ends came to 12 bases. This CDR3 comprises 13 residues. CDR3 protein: CASSGSIGGELFF. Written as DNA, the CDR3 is TGTGCCAGCAGCGGGAGTATAGGGGGGGAGCTGTTTTTT.

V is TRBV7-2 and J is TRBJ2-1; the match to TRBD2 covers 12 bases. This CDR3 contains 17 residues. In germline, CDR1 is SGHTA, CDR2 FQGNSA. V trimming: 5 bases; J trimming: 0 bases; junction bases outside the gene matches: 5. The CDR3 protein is CASSVSSGGASYNEQFF. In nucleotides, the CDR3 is TGTGCCAGCAGCGTTTCTAGCGGGGGGGCCTCCTACAATGAGCAGTTCTTC.

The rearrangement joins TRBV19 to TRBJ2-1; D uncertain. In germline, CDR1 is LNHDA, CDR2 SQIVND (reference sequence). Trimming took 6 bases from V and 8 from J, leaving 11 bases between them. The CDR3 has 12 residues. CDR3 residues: CASSPVPHEQFF. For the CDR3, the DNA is TGTGCCAGTAGCCCGGTTCCCCATGAGCAGTTCTTC.

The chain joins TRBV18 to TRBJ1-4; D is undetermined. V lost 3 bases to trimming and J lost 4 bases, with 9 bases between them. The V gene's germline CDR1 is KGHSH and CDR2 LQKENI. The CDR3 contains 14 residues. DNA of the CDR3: TGTGCCAGCTCACCGGCCGGGAATAATGAAAAACTGTTTTTT. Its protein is CASSPAGNNEKLFF.

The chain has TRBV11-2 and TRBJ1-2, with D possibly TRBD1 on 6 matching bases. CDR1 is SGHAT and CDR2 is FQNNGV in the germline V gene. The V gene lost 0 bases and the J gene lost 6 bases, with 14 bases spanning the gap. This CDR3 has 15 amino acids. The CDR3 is CASSLEAGRGDGYTF. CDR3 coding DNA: TGTGCCAGCAGCTTAGAGGCCGGGAGGGGGGATGGCTACACCTTC.

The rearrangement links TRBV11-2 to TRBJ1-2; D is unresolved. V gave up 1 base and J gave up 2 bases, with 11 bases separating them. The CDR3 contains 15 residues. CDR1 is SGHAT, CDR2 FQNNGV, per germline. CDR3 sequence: CASSLGEGKNYGYTF. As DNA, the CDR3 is TGTGCCAGCAGCTTAGGGGAGGGAAAAAACTATGGCTACACCTTC.

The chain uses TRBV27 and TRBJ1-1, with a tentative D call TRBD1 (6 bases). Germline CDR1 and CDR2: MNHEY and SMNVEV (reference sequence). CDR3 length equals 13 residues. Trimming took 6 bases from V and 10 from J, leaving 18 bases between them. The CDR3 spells CASSKQGISSAFF. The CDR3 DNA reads TGTGCCAGCAGCAAACAGGGTATTTCCTCAGCTTTCTTT.

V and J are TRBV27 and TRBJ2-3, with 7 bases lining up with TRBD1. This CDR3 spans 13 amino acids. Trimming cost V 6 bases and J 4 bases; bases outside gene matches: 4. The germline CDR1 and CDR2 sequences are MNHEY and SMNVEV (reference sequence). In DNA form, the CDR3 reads TGTGCCAGCAGCCCAACAGGGGCAGATACGCAGTATTTT. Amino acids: CASSPTGADTQYF.

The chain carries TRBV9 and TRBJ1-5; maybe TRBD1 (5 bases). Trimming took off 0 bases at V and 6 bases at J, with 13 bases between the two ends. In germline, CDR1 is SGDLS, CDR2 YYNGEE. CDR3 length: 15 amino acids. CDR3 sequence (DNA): TGTGCCAGCAGCGTAGATTCAGGGCTGGGTCAGCCCCAGCATTTT. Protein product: CASSVDSGLGQPQHF.

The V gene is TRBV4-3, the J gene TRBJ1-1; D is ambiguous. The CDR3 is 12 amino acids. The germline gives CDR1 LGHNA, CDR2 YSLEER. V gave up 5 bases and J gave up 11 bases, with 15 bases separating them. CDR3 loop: CASSSPSSRAFF. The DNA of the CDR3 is TGCGCCAGCAGCTCACCCAGCTCGAGGGCTTTCTTT.

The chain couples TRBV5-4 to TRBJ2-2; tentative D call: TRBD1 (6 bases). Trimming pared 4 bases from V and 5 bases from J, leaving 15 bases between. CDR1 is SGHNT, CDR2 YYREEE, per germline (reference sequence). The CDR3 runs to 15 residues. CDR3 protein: CASSIQGGGTGELFF. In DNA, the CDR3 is TGTGCCAGCAGCATACAGGGTGGTGGGACCGGGGAGCTGTTTTTT.

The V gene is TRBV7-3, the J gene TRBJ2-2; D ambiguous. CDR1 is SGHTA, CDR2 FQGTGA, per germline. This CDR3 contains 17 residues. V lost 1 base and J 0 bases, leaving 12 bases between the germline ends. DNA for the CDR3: TGTGCCAGCAGCTTAAGGGCAGCCATCGCGAACACCGGGGAGCTGTTTTTT. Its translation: CASSLRAAIANTGELFF.

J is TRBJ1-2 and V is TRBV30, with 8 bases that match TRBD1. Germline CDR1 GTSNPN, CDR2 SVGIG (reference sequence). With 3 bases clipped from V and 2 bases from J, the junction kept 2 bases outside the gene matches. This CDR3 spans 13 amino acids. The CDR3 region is CAWSRQGNYGYTF. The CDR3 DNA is TGTGCCTGGAGCAGACAGGGGAACTATGGCTACACCTTC.

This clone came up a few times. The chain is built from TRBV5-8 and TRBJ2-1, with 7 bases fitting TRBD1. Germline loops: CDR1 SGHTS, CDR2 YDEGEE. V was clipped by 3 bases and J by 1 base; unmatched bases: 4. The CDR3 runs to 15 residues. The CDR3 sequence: CASSYGQASYNEQFF. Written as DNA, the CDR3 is TGTGCCAGCAGCTATGGACAGGCTTCCTACAATGAGCAGTTCTTC.

CDR3 loop: CASSFTDTNYGYTF. DNA for the CDR3: TGTGCCAGCAGTTTTACTGACACTAACTATGGCTACACCTTC. The V call is TRBV28, the J call TRBJ1-2; D remains ambiguous. The CDR3 sequence is 14 residues long. V was cut by 3 bases and J by 0 bases, with 8 bases left in between. Germline V gene sequence: CDR1 MDHEN, CDR2 SYDVKM.

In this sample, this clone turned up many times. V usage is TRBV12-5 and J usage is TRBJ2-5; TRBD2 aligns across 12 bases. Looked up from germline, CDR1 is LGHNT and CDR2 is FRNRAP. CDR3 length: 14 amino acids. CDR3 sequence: CATTSGGQGETQYF. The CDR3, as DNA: TGTGCCACAACTAGCGGGGGGCAGGGAGAGACCCAGTACTTC.

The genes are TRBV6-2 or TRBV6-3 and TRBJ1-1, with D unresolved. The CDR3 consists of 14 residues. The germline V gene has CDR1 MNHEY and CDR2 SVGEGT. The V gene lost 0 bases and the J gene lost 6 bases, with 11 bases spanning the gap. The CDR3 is CASSYSGGLAEAFF. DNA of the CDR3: TGTGCCAGCAGTTACTCGGGAGGGTTGGCTGAAGCTTTCTTT.

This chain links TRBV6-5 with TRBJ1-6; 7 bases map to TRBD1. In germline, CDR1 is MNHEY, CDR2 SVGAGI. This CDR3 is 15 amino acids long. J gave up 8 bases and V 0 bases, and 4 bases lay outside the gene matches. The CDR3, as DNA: TGTGCCAGCAGTTACTCGGGGCAGGGGGATTCACCCCTCCACTTT. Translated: CASSYSGQGDSPLHF.

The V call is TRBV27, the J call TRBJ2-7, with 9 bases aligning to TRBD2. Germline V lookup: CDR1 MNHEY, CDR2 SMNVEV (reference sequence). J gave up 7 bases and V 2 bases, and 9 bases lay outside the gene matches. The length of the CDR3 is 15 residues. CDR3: CASSLMSSGEGEQYF. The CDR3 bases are TGTGCCAGCAGTTTAATGTCTAGCGGGGAGGGGGAGCAGTACTTC.